These T cell receptor beta chains were read from a single sample in a study of blood T cell repertoires in COVID-19. Profiled with immunoSEQ multiplex PCR; TCRdb holds only in-frame clones, not every one. The profile shows about 180,000 clones, 80% to 90% of them singletons. What was sequenced was peripheral blood. These receptors were taken from a human donor with active or convalescent COVID-19. The donor label of this sample is uncertain. The CDR3 runs from the conserved cysteine through the conserved F or W. The order of the fields is clone size, J gene, V gene, D gene, CDR3 DNA, CDR3 protein. D genes are given only for firm matches. For some rows the clone size is stated as once, few or many, or as a class when expanded; others skip it.

.	TRBJ2-1	TRBV28	.	TGTGCCAGCATTCCCGGAGGGGCCAACAATGAGCAGTTCTTC	CASIPGGANNEQFF
.	TRBJ2-3	TRBV29-1	TRBD2	TGCAGCGTTGCTGAGCGGGAGGGCCGAGGAGATACGCAGTATTTT	CSVAEREGRGDTQYF
.	TRBJ1-2	TRBV9	.	TGTGCCAGCAGCGTAGACCTGGGGCACTATGGCTACACCTTC	CASSVDLGHYGYTF
.	TRBJ1-4	TRBV9	.	TGTGCCAGCAGCGTAAGTGGGCAGGGGTTTGAAAAACTGTTTTTT	CASSVSGQGFEKLFF
.	TRBJ2-2	TRBV3-1/TRBV3-2	.	TGTGCCAGCAGCTCCGGAGTTAACACCGGGGAGCTGTTTTTT	CASSSGVNTGELFF
.	TRBJ1-1	TRBV6-2/TRBV6-3	.	TGTGCCAGCAGTTACTCGAGTGATGGCAGAGGGGCTTTCTTT	CASSYSSDGRGAFF
.	TRBJ1-2	TRBV9	TRBD1	TGTGCCAGCAGCCGGACAGGGGTTGACTATGGCTACACCTTC	CASSRTGVDYGYTF
.	TRBJ2-3	TRBV6-6	.	TGTGCCAGCAGTTACGGCCGGCTAGCGAGGGGAGATACGCAGTATTTT	CASSYGRLARGDTQYF
.	TRBJ2-7	TRBV7-2	.	TGTGCCAGCAGCTTATCCGCTAGAGGCTACGAGCAGTACTTC	CASSLSARGYEQYF
.	TRBJ2-2	TRBV6-5	TRBD2	TGTGCCAGTACTATTCAGCGGGAGTTTCACGGGGAGCTGTTTTTT	CASTIQREFHGELFF
.	TRBJ1-6	TRBV3-1/TRBV3-2	.	TGTGCCAGCAGCCAATGGAGCTCCTATAATTCACCCCTCCACTTT	CASSQWSSYNSPLHF
.	TRBJ2-1	TRBV9	.	TGTGCCAGCAGCGTAGGACCCGAGAGGTTCAATGAGCAGTTCTTC	CASSVGPERFNEQFF
.	TRBJ1-1	TRBV6-4	.	TGTGCCAGCAGTGACTCAACGGGGTCCACTGAAGCTTTCTTT	CASSDSTGSTEAFF
.	TRBJ1-2	TRBV5-1	.	TGCGCCAGCAGCTTGGCGGGGGGTGATGGCTACACCTTC	CASSLAGGDGYTF
.	TRBJ2-5	TRBV7-9	.	TGTGCCAGCAGCTCCGCGGGTGGTGAAGAGACCCAGTACTTC	CASSSAGGEETQYF
.	TRBJ1-1	TRBV6-2/TRBV6-3	.	TGTGCCAGCAGTTACTCGGTCTTTGCGGGAGGATTGGGCACTGAAGCTTTCTTT	CASSYSVFAGGLGTEAFF
.	TRBJ2-1	TRBV5-1	.	TGCGCCAGCAGCTTCCTCGGGGACTCCTACAATGAGCAGTTCTTC	CASSFLGDSYNEQFF
.	TRBJ2-1	TRBV6-5	TRBD2	TGTGCCAGCAGTTACCCGACTAGCGGGGGGGCTAGTGAGCAGTTCTTC	CASSYPTSGGASEQFF
.	TRBJ1-1	TRBV7-9	.	TGTGCCAGCAGTTTTACGACAGACGATGGCACTGAAGCTTTCTTT	CASSFTTDDGTEAFF
.	TRBJ1-2	TRBV6-1	.	TGTGCCAGCAGTGAGGGGGGGGGCAGTAACGACTATGGCTACACCTTC	CASSEGGGSNDYGYTF
.	TRBJ2-3	TRBV3-1/TRBV3-2	TRBD2	TGTGCCAGCAGCCAAGGACTAGCGGGGGTAGATACGCAGTATTTT	CASSQGLAGVDTQYF
.	TRBJ1-4	TRBV27	.	TGTGCCAGCAGTCCCTTCTCAAGGCAGCGCTATGGGGAAAAACTGTTTTTT	CASSPFSRQRYGEKLFF
.	TRBJ1-4	TRBV5-1	.	TGCGCCAGCAGCTCCAGGGAGGGGGAAAAACTGTTTTTT	CASSSREGEKLFF
.	TRBJ2-1	TRBV2	TRBD2	TGTGCCAGCAGTGAACGGGAGGGCATCAATGAGCAGTTCTTC	CASSEREGINEQFF
.	TRBJ2-1	TRBV10-3	TRBD1	TGTGCCATCAGTGAGTCGATAATACAGGGGGGCCCCTACAATGAGCAGTTCTTC	CAISESIIQGGPYNEQFF
.	TRBJ2-5	TRBV28	TRBD2	TGTGCCAGCAGTAAACCTTTAGGCGGGGGGGCCGAACTGACCCAGTACTTC	CASSKPLGGGAELTQYF
.	TRBJ1-5	TRBV3-1/TRBV3-2	.	TGTGCCAGCAACCATTCAAATCTCACGCCGGGAGGACGACAGCCCCAGCATTTT	CASNHSNLTPGGRQPQHF
.	TRBJ1-2	TRBV6-2/TRBV6-3	TRBD1	TGTGCCAGCAGTCCCGGGGACAGGGTCTATGGCTACACCTTC	CASSPGDRVYGYTF
.	TRBJ2-3	TRBV2	TRBD2	TGTGCCAGCTTCGACGGCGGGAGGGGGACAGATACGCAGTATTTT	CASFDGGRGTDTQYF
.	TRBJ1-1	TRBV29-1	.	TGCAGCGTTGATAGGGACATCATGAACACTGAAGCTTTCTTT	CSVDRDIMNTEAFF
.	TRBJ2-7	TRBV4-1	.	TGCGCCAGCAGCCAAGATGCCAGCGGACCTTACGAGCAGTACTTC	CASSQDASGPYEQYF
.	TRBJ1-3	TRBV7-2	.	TGTGCCAGCAGCTTCCCGGGAGTTGGAAACACCATATATTTT	CASSFPGVGNTIYF
.	TRBJ2-7	TRBV21-1	.	TGTGCCAGCAGCACGGGACAGGACGCAGGGCGCCCATCTAAGGAGCAGTACTTC	CASSTGQDAGRPSKEQYF
.	TRBJ2-6	TRBV27	.	TGTGCCAGCACCTTAGGGAGCTCTGGGGCCAACGTCCTGACTTTC	CASTLGSSGANVLTF
once	TRBJ2-3	TRBV7-7	.	TGTGCTAGCAGCCAGGGACTTAGCACAGATACGCAGTATTTT	CASSQGLSTDTQYF
few	TRBJ1-2	TRBV2	.	TGTGCCAGCAGTGAAGACAGCATTTCGTTGGGCTATGGCTACACCTTC	CASSEDSISLGYGYTF
many	TRBJ1-1	TRBV6-1	TRBD1	TGTGCCAGCAGTGAACCGACAGGGATAGGCACTGAAGCTTTCTTT	CASSEPTGIGTEAFF
.	TRBJ2-4	TRBV2	TRBD2	TGTGCCAGTTGTAGCGGGGGGGTAGCCAAAAACATTCAGTACTTC	CASCSGGVAKNIQYF
.	TRBJ2-3	TRBV9	TRBD2	TGTGCCAGCAGCGGCCTAGCGGGAGGGCCGGCCCCCGATACGCAGTATTTT	CASSGLAGGPAPDTQYF
.	TRBJ2-5	TRBV24-1	.	TGTGCCACCAGTGACACGCGGGGACGTCCGTACTTC	CATSDTRGRPYF